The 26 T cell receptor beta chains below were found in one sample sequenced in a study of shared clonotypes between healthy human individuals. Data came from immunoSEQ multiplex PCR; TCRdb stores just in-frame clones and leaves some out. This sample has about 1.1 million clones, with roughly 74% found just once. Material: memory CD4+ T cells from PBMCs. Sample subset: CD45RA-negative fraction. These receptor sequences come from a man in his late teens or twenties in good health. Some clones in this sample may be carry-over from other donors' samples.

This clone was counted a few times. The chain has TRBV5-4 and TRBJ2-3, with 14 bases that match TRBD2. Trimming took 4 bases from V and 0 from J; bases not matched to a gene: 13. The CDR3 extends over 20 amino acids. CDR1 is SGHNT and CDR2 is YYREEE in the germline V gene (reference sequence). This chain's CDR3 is CASSSGRGTSGSVSTDTQYF. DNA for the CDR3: TGTGCCAGCAGCAGTGGGCGTGGGACTAGCGGGAGTGTGAGCACAGATACGCAGTATTTT. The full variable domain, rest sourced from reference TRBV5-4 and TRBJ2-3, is ETGVTQSPTHLIKTRGQQVTLRCSSQSGHNTVSWYQQALGQGPQFIFQYYREEENGRGNFPPRFSGLQFPNYSSELNVNALELDDSALYLCASSSGRGTSGSVSTDTQYFGPGTRLTVL.

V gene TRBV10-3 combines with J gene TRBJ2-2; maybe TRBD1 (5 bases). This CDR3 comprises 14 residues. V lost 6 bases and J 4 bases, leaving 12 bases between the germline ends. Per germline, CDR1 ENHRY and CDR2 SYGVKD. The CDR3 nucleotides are TGTGCCATCAGGTTGCAGGGCGGCACCGGGGAGCTGTTTTTT. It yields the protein CAIRLQGGTGELFF.

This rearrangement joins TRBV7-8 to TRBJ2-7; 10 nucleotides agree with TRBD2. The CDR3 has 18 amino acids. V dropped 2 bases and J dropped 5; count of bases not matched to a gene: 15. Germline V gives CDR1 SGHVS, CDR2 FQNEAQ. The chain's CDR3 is CASSLYTSGTQSRHEQYF. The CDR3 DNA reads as TGTGCCAGCAGCTTATATACTAGCGGGACCCAAAGCAGACACGAGCAGTACTTC.

Here the CDR3 DNA reads TGTGCCAGCAGTGAAAACGGCTATGGCTACACCTTC. It translates to CASSENGYGYTF. This chain uses TRBV6-4 with TRBJ1-2, with D uncertain. Trimming cost V 3 bases and J 4 bases, with 6 bases left between them. The CDR3 runs to 12 residues. CDR1 is MRHNA, CDR2 SNTAGT, per germline.

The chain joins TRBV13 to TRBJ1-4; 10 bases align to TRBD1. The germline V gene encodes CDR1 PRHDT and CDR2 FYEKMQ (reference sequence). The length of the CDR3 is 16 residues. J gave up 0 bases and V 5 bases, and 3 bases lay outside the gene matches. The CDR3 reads CASSLDRGTTNEKLFF. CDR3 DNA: TGTGCCAGCAGCCTGGACAGGGGGACAACTAATGAAAAACTGTTTTTT.

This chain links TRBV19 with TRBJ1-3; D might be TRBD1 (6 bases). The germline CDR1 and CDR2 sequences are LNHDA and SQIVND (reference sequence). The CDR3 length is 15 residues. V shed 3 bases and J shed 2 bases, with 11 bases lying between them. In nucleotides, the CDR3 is TGTGCCAGTAGTATTCGGGACACGACTGGAAACACCATATATTTT. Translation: CASSIRDTTGNTIYF.

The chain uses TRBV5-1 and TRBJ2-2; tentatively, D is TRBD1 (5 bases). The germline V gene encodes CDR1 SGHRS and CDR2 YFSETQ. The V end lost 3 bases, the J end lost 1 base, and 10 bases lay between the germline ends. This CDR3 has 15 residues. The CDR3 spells CASSSGHLNTGELFF. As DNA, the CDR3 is TGCGCCAGCAGCTCTGGACACTTGAACACCGGGGAGCTGTTTTTT.

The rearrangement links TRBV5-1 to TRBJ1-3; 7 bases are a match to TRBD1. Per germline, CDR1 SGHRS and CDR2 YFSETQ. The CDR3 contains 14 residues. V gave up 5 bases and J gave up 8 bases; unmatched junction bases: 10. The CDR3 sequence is CASRPQGSVDTIYF. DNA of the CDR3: TGCGCCAGCAGGCCACAGGGGAGCGTGGACACCATATATTTT.

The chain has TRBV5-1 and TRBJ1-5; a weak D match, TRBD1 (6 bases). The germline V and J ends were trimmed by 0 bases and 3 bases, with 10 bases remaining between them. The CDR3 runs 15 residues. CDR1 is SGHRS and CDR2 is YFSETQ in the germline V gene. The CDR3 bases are TGCGCCAGCAGCTTGGAGTCAGGGGTCAATCAGCCCCAGCATTTT. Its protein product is CASSLESGVNQPQHF. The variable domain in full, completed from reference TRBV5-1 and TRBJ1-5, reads KAGVTQTPRYLIKTRGQQVTLSCSPISGHRSVSWYQQTPGQGLQFLFEYFSETQRNKGNFPGRFSGRQFSNSRSEMNVSTLELGDSALYLCASSLESGVNQPQHFGDGTRLSIL.

CDR3 region: CASSPFRGGGTEAFF. The CDR3 region has the DNA TGTGCCAGCAGCCCCTTCCGGGGGGGAGGCACTGAAGCTTTCTTT. V usage is TRBV9 and J usage is TRBJ1-1, with a tentative D call TRBD1 (5 bases). The CDR3 is 15 amino acids. Trimming took off 4 bases at V and 4 bases at J, with 17 bases between the two ends. Germline V gene sequence: CDR1 SGDLS, CDR2 YYNGEE.

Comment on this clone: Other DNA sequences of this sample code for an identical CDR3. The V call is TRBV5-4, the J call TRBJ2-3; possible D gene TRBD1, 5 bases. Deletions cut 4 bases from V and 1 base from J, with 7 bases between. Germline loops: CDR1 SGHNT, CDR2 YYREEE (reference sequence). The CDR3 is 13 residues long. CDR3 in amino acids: CASSPTGTDTQYF. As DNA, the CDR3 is TGTGCCAGCAGCCCGACAGGCACAGATACGCAGTATTTT. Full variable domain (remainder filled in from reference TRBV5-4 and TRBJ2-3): ETGVTQSPTHLIKTRGQQVTLRCSSQSGHNTVSWYQQALGQGPQFIFQYYREEENGRGNFPPRFSGLQFPNYSSELNVNALELDDSALYLCASSPTGTDTQYFGPGTRLTVL.

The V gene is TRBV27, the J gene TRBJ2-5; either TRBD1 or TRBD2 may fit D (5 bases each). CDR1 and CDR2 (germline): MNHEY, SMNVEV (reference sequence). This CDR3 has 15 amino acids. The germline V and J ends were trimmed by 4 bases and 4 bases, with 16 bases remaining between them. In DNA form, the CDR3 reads TGTGCCAGCAGTTCCCTTGGGGGTATGGGAGAGACCCAGTACTTC. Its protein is CASSSLGGMGETQYF.

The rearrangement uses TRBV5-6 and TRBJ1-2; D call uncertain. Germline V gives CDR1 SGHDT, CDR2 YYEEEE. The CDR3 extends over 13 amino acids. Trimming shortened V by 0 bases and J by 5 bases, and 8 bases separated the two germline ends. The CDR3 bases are TGTGCCAGCAGCTTGGAGCAGACGTATGGCTACACCTTC. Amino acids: CASSLEQTYGYTF.

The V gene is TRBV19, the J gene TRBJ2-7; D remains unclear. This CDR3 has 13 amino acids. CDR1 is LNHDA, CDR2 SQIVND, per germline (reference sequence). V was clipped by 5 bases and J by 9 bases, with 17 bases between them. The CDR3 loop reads CASSQIADAGQYF. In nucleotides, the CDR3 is TGTGCCAGTAGTCAGATAGCCGACGCCGGGCAGTACTTC.

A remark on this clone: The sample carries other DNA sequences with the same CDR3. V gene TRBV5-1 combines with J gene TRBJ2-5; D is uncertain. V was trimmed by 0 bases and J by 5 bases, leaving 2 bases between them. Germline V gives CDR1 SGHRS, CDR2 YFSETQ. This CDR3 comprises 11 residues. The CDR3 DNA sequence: TGCGCCAGCAGCTTGGCGGAGACCCAGTACTTC. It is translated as CASSLAETQYF.

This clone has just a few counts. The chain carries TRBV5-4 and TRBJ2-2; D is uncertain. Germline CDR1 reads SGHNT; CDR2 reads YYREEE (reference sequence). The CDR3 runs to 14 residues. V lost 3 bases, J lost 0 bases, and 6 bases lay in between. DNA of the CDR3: TGTGCCAGCAGCTGGCGGACGAACACCGGGGAGCTGTTTTTT. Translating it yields CASSWRTNTGELFF.

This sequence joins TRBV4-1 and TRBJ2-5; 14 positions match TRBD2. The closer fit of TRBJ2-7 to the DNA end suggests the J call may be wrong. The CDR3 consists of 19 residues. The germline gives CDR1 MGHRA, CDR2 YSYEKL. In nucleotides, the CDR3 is TGCGCCAGCAGCCAAGATCGGGGACTAGCGGGAGCGGGGTCCTACGAGCAGTACTTC. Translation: CASSQDRGLAGAGSYEQYF.

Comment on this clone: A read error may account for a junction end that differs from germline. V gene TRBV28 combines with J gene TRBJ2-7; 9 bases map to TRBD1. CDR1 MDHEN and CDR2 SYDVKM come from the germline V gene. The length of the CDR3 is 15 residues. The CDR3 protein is CASGLPGQGNHEQYF. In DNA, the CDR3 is TGTGCCAGCGGTTTACCGGGACAGGGTAACCACGAGCAGTACTTC.

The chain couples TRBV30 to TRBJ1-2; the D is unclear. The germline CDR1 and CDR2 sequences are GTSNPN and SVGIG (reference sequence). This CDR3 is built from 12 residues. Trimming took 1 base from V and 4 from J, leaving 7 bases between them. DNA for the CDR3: TGTGCCTGGAGTGAGTTCAGCTATGGCTACACCTTC. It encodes CAWSEFSYGYTF.

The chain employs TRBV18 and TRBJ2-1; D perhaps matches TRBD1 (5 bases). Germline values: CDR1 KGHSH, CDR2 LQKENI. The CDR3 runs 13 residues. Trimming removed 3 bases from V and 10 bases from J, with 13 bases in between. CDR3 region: CASSPGPKGEQFF. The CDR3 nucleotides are TGTGCCAGCTCACCCGGGCCCAAGGGGGAGCAGTTCTTC.

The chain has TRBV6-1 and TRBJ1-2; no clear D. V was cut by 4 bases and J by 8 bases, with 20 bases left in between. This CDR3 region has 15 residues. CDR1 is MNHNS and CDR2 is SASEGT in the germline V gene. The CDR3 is CASSVGSVMVIGYTF. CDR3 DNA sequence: TGTGCCAGCAGTGTTGGGTCGGTGATGGTGATCGGCTACACCTTC.

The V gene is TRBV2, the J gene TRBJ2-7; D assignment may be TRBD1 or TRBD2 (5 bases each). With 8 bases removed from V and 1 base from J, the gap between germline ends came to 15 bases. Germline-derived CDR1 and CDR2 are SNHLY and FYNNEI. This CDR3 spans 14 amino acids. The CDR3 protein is CASSGTPGSYEQYF. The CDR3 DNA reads TGTGCCAGCTCCGGGACCCCGGGTTCCTACGAGCAGTACTTC.

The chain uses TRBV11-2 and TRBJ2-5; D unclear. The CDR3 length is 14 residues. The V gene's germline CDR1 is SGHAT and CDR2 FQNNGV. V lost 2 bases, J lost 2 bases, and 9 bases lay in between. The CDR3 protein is CASSLRWGQETQYF. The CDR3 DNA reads TGTGCCAGCAGCTTAAGGTGGGGTCAAGAGACCCAGTACTTC. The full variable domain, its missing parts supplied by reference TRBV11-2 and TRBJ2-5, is EAGVAQSPRYKIIEKRQSVAFWCNPISGHATLYWYQQILGQGPKLLIQFQNNGVVDDSQLPKDRFSAERLKGVDSTLKIQPAKLEDSAVYLCASSLRWGQETQYFGPGTRLLVL.

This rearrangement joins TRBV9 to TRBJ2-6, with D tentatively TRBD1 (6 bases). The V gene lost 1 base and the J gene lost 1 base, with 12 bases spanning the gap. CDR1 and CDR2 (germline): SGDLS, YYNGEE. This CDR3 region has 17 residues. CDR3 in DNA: TGTGCCAGCAGCGTATGGGCAGGGGCTTCTGGGGCCAACGTCCTGACTTTC. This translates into CASSVWAGASGANVLTF.

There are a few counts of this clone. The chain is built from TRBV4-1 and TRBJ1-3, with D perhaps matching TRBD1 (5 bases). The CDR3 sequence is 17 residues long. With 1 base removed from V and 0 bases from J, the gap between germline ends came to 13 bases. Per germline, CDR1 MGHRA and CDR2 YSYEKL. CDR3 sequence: CASSQGLKGNSGNTIYF. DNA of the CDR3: TGCGCCAGCAGCCAAGGTTTGAAGGGGAACTCTGGAAACACCATATATTTT.

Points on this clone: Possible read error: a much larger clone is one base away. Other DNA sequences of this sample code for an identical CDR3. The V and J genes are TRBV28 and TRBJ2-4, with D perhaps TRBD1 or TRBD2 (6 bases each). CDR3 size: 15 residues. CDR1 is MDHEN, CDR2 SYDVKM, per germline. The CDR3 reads CASSLGGAPKNIQYF. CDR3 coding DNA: TGCGCCAGCAGTTTGGGGGGCGCTCCCAAAAACATTCAGTACTTC.